A single T cell receptor (beta chain) is shown here with its context. Its target is not known. This specimen comes from a study of graft-versus-host responses after intestinal transplantation. After removal of 0 bases from V and 3 bases from J, the junction contained 8 bases not matched to a gene. The CDR3 covers 17 residues. The V gene's germline CDR1 is SGHAT and CDR2 FQNNGV. The repertoire was sequenced with immunoSEQ multiplex PCR; TCRdb's copy has only in-frame clones and lacks some. In the table there are roughly 69,000 clones, roughly 90% of which are singletons. The chain combines TRBV11-2 with TRBJ2-7; 10 bases are a match to TRBD2. The sequence was collected from a human donor who was the organ donor for an intestinal transplant. The sample in question was unstimulated CD8+ T cells sorted from spleen or lymph node cells, obtained before transplant. The CDR3: CASSLEYSTSGVYEQYF. For the CDR3, the DNA is TGTGCCAGCAGCTTAGAGTATTCAACTAGCGGGGTCTACGAGCAGTACTTC. The whole variable domain, remainder taken from reference TRBV11-2 and TRBJ2-7, is EAGVAQSPRYKIIEKRQSVAFWCNPISGHATLYWYQQILGQGPKLLIQFQNNGVVDDSQLPKDRFSAERLKGVDSTLKIQPAKLEDSAVYLCASSLEYSTSGVYEQYFGPGTRLTVT.